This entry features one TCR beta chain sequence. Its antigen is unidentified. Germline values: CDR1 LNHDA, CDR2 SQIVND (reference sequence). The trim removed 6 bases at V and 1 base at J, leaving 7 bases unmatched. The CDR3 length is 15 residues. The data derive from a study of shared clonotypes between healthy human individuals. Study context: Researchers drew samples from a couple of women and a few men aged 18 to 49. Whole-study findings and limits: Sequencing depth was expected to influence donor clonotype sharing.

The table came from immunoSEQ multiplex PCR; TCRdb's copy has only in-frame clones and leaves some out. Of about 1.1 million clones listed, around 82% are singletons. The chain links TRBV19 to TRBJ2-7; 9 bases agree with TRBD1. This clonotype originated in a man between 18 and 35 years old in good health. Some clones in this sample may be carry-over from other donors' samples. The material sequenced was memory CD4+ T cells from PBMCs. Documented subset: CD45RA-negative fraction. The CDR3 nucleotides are TGTGCCAGTAGGACCACGGGACAGGGTTCCTACGAGCAGTACTTC. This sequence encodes CASRTTGQGSYEQYF.